Sequencing of this T cell receptor beta chain was carried out in a study of shared clonotypes between healthy human individuals. The study, taken as a whole, reports: Non-shared clonotypes displayed generation probabilities falling below those of clonotypes present in all four donors.

Sequenced by immunoSEQ multiplex PCR; TCRdb stores in-frame clones only, minus some. The sample lists 2 million to 2.5 million clones, less than 95% seen once, with 1% to 1.3% in the top ten. Comments on this clone: Antigen specificity is unknown.

CD45RO negativity and positive selection for CCR7 defined naive CD8 cells, a population that excluded terminally differentiated effector memory CD45RA+ cells. J was trimmed by 3 bases and V by 4 bases; bases with no gene match: 6. The CDR3 runs 15 residues. Germline V lookup: CDR1 MNHEY, CDR2 SVGAGI. This clonotype was obtained from a man younger than 35 in good health. Material: naive CD8+ T cells sorted from blood. The rearrangement uses TRBV6-5 and TRBJ1-2; 9 bases match TRBD1. CDR3 DNA: TGTGCCAGCAGTTCCTGGGACAGGGATCACTATGGCTACACCTTC. Residues: CASSSWDRDHYGYTF.